The 20 T cell receptor beta chains below were found in one sample sequenced in a study of radiotherapy plus CTLA-4 blockade in lung cancer. Profiled with immunoSEQ multiplex PCR; TCRdb holds only in-frame clones, not every one. The sample lists 56,000 or so clones, over 75% occurring once. Sequencing was performed on peripheral blood, taken from a patient treated with radiotherapy plus ipilimumab. These receptors were obtained from a human donor with non-small cell lung cancer who had a complete response to radiotherapy plus ipilimumab.

The V call is TRBV7-2, the J call TRBJ2-5; D gene uncertain. CDR1 is SGHTA, CDR2 FQGNSA, per germline. The V end lost 1 base, the J end lost 7 bases, and 16 bases lay between the germline ends. The CDR3 length is 15 residues. The CDR3 nucleotides read TGTGCCAGCAGCTTAGATTTCGATAGCTCGAGGACCCAGTACTTC. It is translated as CASSLDFDSSRTQYF. The variable domain in full, completed from reference TRBV7-2 and TRBJ2-5, reads GAGVSQSPSNKVTEKGKDVELRCDPISGHTALYWYRQSLGQGLEFLIYFQGNSAPDKSGLPSDRFSAERTGGSVSTLTIQRTQQEDSAVYLCASSLDFDSSRTQYFGPGTRLLVL.

V usage is TRBV7-6 and J usage is TRBJ1-2; weak D call: TRBD1 (5 bases). Trimming cost V 3 bases and J 3 bases, with 8 bases left between them. Per the germline V gene, CDR1 is SGHVS and CDR2 is FNYEAQ. CDR3 length: 13 amino acids. In DNA form, the CDR3 reads TGTGCCAGCAGCTTGCCAGGGTACTATGGCTACACCTTC. Translating it yields CASSLPGYYGYTF.

This chain links TRBV27 with TRBJ1-5, with D unresolved. V was shortened by 6 bases and J by 2 bases, with 11 bases between the two germline ends. Looked up from germline, CDR1 is MNHEY and CDR2 is SMNVEV (reference sequence). There are 14 residues in the CDR3. CDR3 DNA: TGTGCCAGCAGGACTAGGCGGGGCAATCAGCCCCAGCATTTT. Amino acids: CASRTRRGNQPQHF.

The V call is TRBV5-4, the J call TRBJ2-5; 9 bases match TRBD2. J gave up 5 bases and V 5 bases, and 10 bases lay outside the gene matches. Germline CDR1 SGHNT, CDR2 YYREEE (reference sequence). The CDR3 covers 15 residues. The DNA of the CDR3 is TGTGCCAGCAGTCCGCCACTAGCGGGTAGGGAGACCCAGTACTTC. It translates to CASSPPLAGRETQYF.

This clone has more than one count but fewer than ten. The chain couples TRBV30 to TRBJ1-1, with no clear D. V was pared by 2 bases and J by 1 base, with 8 bases between. This CDR3 region has 13 residues. Germline lookup yields CDR1 GTSNPN and CDR2 SVGIG (reference sequence). The CDR3 bases are TGTGCCTGGAGTTGGGCAGGGAACACTGAAGCTTTCTTT. Its protein is CAWSWAGNTEAFF.

The genes are TRBV30 and TRBJ2-5, with D possibly matching TRBD2 (5 bases). The CDR3 covers 13 residues. V was pared by 0 bases and J by 5 bases, with 10 bases between. The germline V gene has CDR1 GTSNPN and CDR2 SVGIG (reference sequence). CDR3 nucleotide sequence: TGTGCCTGGAGTGTACGTCGAGGGGAGACCCAGTACTTC. Protein sequence: CAWSVRRGETQYF.

The V call is TRBV30, the J call TRBJ1-5; D not resolved. Per germline, CDR1 GTSNPN and CDR2 SVGIG (reference sequence). This CDR3 is 16 amino acids long. Trimming pared 3 bases from V and 0 bases from J, leaving 15 bases between. CDR3 nucleotides: TGTGCCTGGAGGGAATCCGGGATGAATAGCAATCAGCCCCAGCATTTT. As protein: CAWRESGMNSNQPQHF.

The rearrangement joins TRBV4-1 to TRBJ2-2, with unresolved D. The CDR3 has 17 residues. Trimming removed 1 base from V and 0 bases from J, with 12 bases in between. From germline, CDR1 is MGHRA and CDR2 YSYEKL. As DNA, the CDR3 is TGCGCCAGCAGCCAAGGGTCTGGGCCTTCGAACACCGGGGAGCTGTTTTTT. It yields the protein CASSQGSGPSNTGELFF.

The chain uses TRBV30 and TRBJ1-5; D uncertain. Trimming took 0 bases from V and 0 from J, leaving 9 bases between them. Germline V gives CDR1 GTSNPN, CDR2 SVGIG (reference sequence). The CDR3 consists of 15 residues. CDR3: CAWSVRTLSNQPQHF. In DNA form, the CDR3 reads TGTGCCTGGAGTGTAAGGACTCTTAGCAATCAGCCCCAGCATTTT.

V and J are TRBV11-3 and TRBJ1-1, with D perhaps TRBD1 (6 bases). The length of the CDR3 is 14 residues. The germline gives CDR1 SGHNT, CDR2 YENEEA. The V and J ends lost 0 bases and 5 bases respectively, with 10 bases between them. The CDR3 protein is CASSLEQGWTEAFF. In nucleotides, the CDR3 is TGTGCCAGCAGCTTAGAACAGGGCTGGACTGAAGCTTTCTTT.

The rearrangement uses TRBV5-1 and TRBJ2-5, with D hard to call. V lost 0 bases to trimming and J lost 1 base, with 7 bases between them. Germline V CDR1 and CDR2: SGHRS, YFSETQ. The CDR3 consists of 14 residues. The CDR3 DNA follows: TGCGCCAGCAGCTTGGACTTTTCCCAAGAGACCCAGTACTTC. Translation gives CASSLDFSQETQYF.

This clone was detected a few times. J is TRBJ1-5 and V is TRBV19; TRBD1 agrees at 7 bases. V trimming: 10 bases; J trimming: 5 bases; junction bases outside the gene matches: 8. The germline CDR1 and CDR2 sequences are LNHDA and SQIVND (reference sequence). There are 13 residues in the CDR3. The CDR3 bases are TGTGCCACGGGCAGGGGGAACTATCAGCCCCAGCATTTT. Its translation is CATGRGNYQPQHF.

The chain uses TRBV10-3 and TRBJ1-2; 10 bases line up with TRBD1. This CDR3 has 14 amino acids. V lost 6 bases and J lost 4; bases outside the gene matches: 5. CDR1 and CDR2 from the germline V gene are ENHRY and SYGVKD. The CDR3 coding sequence is TGTGCCATCAGGGGGACAGGGGAGCTCTATGGCTACACCTTC. It is translated as CAIRGTGELYGYTF.

The chain is built from TRBV7-2 and TRBJ2-3, with 9 bases matching TRBD1. Germline-derived CDR1 and CDR2 are SGHTA and FQGNSA. The V and J ends lost 4 bases and 5 bases, in that order; junction bases with no gene match: 10. There are 16 residues in the CDR3. The CDR3 nucleotides read TGTGCCAGCAGCTCCTTCCGGGACAGGGACGGAGATACGCAGTATTTT. Translating it yields CASSSFRDRDGDTQYF.

The V gene is TRBV19, the J gene TRBJ1-2; a possible D gene is TRBD1 (5 bases). Trimming cost V 10 bases and J 8 bases, with 20 bases left between them. Germline V gene data show CDR1 as LNHDA and CDR2 as SQIVND (reference sequence). The CDR3 length is 13 residues. The DNA for the CDR3 is TGTGCCACCGCACCCTCGGGGACTGGAGGCTACACCTTC. It encodes CATAPSGTGGYTF.

As regards this clone: Given the absence of the conserved phenylalanine or tryptophan at the CDR3 end, a read error is likely. CDR3 in DNA: TGTGCCAGCAGTCTACAGGGATACTATGGCTACACCCTC. Encoded protein: CASSLQGYYGYTL. V is TRBV27 and J is TRBJ1-2; weak D call: TRBD1 (6 bases). The germline V gene encodes CDR1 MNHEY and CDR2 SMNVEV (reference sequence). This CDR3 has 13 amino acids. Trimming took off 5 bases at V and 3 bases at J, with 10 bases between the two ends.

The chain carries TRBV7-2 and TRBJ2-1; 8 positions match TRBD2. Trimming cost V 5 bases and J 3 bases; bases outside gene matches: 3. Germline V lookup: CDR1 SGHTA, CDR2 FQGNSA. This CDR3 spans 14 amino acids. The CDR3 coding sequence is TGTGCCAGCAGCGTCGGGGGGGGCTACAATGAGCAGTTCTTC. It specifies CASSVGGGYNEQFF.

The chain is built from TRBV6-6 and TRBJ1-2; D ambiguous. Germline CDR1 MNHNY, CDR2 SVGAGI (reference sequence). The V end was cut by 6 bases, the J end by 2 bases, with 10 bases between. The CDR3 is 13 amino acids. The CDR3 DNA reads TGTGCCAGCAGCTACGACGGGAACTATGGCTACACCTTC. As protein: CASSYDGNYGYTF.

This clone has just one count. The chain couples TRBV5-1 to TRBJ1-4, with 7 positions matching TRBD1. The germline CDR1 and CDR2 sequences are SGHRS and YFSETQ. The CDR3 is 14 residues long. J was trimmed by 4 bases and V by 1 base; bases with no gene match: 1. This CDR3 reads CASSLTGVNEKLFF. For the CDR3, the DNA is TGCGCCAGCAGCTTGACAGGGGTTAATGAAAAACTGTTTTTT.

This chain links TRBV7-2 with TRBJ1-2, with D perhaps matching TRBD1 (6 bases). The length of the CDR3 is 18 residues. V was trimmed by 5 bases and J by 1 base, leaving 23 bases between them. CDR1 is SGHTA and CDR2 is FQGNSA in the germline V gene. The CDR3 region has the DNA TGTGCCAGCAGCCCGGATACAGGGCACAGGCGTCTTAACTATGGCTACACCTTC. It translates to CASSPDTGHRRLNYGYTF.